This T cell receptor (beta chain) was retrieved from a study of shared clonotypes between healthy human individuals. Study-level background: Researchers assigned three CD4 naive, three CD4 memory, two CD8 naive and one CD8 memory plate to each donor. General study points: Generation probabilities were higher for clonotypes shared across all four sorted-subset donors than for unshared ones. Incomplete sequencing of sorted subsets was indicated by rarefaction despite large depth.

Donors comprised healthy HIV-negative adults lacking recent acute infections or vaccinations. The protocol was immunoSEQ multiplex PCR, while the TCRdb copy is restricted to in-frame clones and leaves out a portion. The table shows some 2.4 million clones, with roughly 93% occurring only once. V lost 5 bases to trimming and J lost 2 bases, with 17 bases between them. CDR3 length: 16 amino acids. Germline CDR1 is SGHTA and CDR2 is FQGNSA. Notes on this clone: Its cognate antigen is unknown.

The receptor's source is a man aged 18 to 30 in good health. Some clones in this sample may be carry-over from other donors' samples. V usage is TRBV7-2 and J usage is TRBJ2-3, with D possibly called TRBD1 or TRBD2 (6 bases each). Sequences were obtained from naive CD4+ T cells from PBMCs. Subset here: CD45RA+ positively selected. CDR3 nucleotides: TGTGCCAGCAGCGCTAGTCGTACGGGGGCCACAGATACGCAGTATTTT. Translation: CASSASRTGATDTQYF.